The entry below gives a single TCR beta chain sequence along with its context. CDR3 length: 17 residues. V was clipped by 5 bases and J by 0 bases; unmatched bases: 12. Germline CDR1 reads SGHVS; CDR2 reads FQNEAQ. This sample was included in a study of T cells in Graves' hyperthyroidism and ophthalmopathy. The PBMCs had their origin in 8.5 to 10 ml of fresh peripheral blood. TCR beta CDR3 sequences were amplified from RNA transcripts. During a first-round RT-PCR of the TCR CDR3, the HTBI primer set was used. TCRdb re-called the multiplex PCR reads with MiXCR, one entry per CDR3 protein. There are approximately 300,000 distinct CDR3 sequences in the sample; roughly a fifth occur only once, and 35% to 40% lies in the top ten.

The V and J genes are TRBV7-8 and TRBJ1-1; the match to TRBD1 covers 7 bases. This sequence originates from a man aged 50-60 years with Graves' ophthalmopathy. Sample: blood. DNA for the CDR3: TGTGCCAGCAGCAAAACGCCCAGGGGGGGTCTGAACACTGAAGCTTTCTTT. Residues: CASSKTPRGGLNTEAFF. The whole variable domain, remainder taken from reference TRBV7-8 and TRBJ1-1, is GAGVSQSPRYKVAKRGQDVALRCDPISGHVSLFWYQQALGQGPEFLTYFQNEAQLDKSGLPSDRFFAERPEGSVSTLKIQRTQQEDSAVYLCASSKTPRGGLNTEAFFGQGTRLTVV.